A selection of T cell receptor beta chains follows, all from one sample in a study of OX40 agonist ivuxolimab in advanced cancers. Clones were sequenced by immunoSEQ multiplex PCR, and TCRdb holds only the in-frame ones, with some missing. This table has tens of thousands of clones, 80% to 90% appearing once. The sequencing here drew on CD4+ or CD8+ T cells sorted from blood, taken in a trial of the OX40 agonist ivuxolimab. These receptors came from an adult with an advanced solid tumor such as melanoma, head and neck, liver or kidney cancer. The CDR3 runs from the conserved cysteine through the conserved F or W. A D gene is named only where the DNA matches it firmly. Not every row has a clone size; where given, it reads once, few, many or a size class.

clone size: few; D gene: NA; V gene: TRBV2; J gene: TRBJ1-6; CDR3 protein: CASRGQALMITLHF; CDR3 DNA: TGTGCCAGCAGGGGGCAGGCTCTGATGATTACCCTCCACTTT
clone size: NA; D gene: NA; V gene: TRBV6-5; J gene: TRBJ1-1; CDR3 protein: CASTTGVNTEAFF; CDR3 DNA: TGTGCCAGCACAACCGGGGTAAACACTGAAGCTTTCTTT
clone size: NA; D gene: NA; V gene: TRBV11-1; J gene: TRBJ2-3; CDR3 protein: CASSPLTSFSTDTQYF; CDR3 DNA: TGTGCCAGCAGCCCCTTGACTTCCTTTAGCACAGATACGCAGTATTTT
clone size: NA; D gene: TRBD1; V gene: TRBV2; J gene: TRBJ1-6; CDR3 protein: CASSPGQGNSPLHF; CDR3 DNA: TGTGCCAGTTCCCCGGGACAGGGTAACTCACCCCTCCACTTT
clone size: NA; D gene: TRBD1; V gene: TRBV2; J gene: TRBJ1-5; CDR3 protein: CATGTGVGNQPQHF; CDR3 DNA: TGTGCCACGGGGACAGGGGTTGGCAATCAGCCCCAGCATTTT
clone size: NA; D gene: NA; V gene: TRBV20-1; J gene: TRBJ2-7; CDR3 protein: CSVGESEQYF; CDR3 DNA: TGCAGTGTTGGGGAGAGCGAGCAGTACTTC
clone size: NA; D gene: NA; V gene: TRBV6-1; J gene: TRBJ1-4; CDR3 protein: CASSEGGGTNEKLFF; CDR3 DNA: TGTGCCAGCAGTGAAGGGGGGGGGACTAATGAAAAACTGTTTTTT
clone size: NA; D gene: NA; V gene: TRBV19; J gene: TRBJ2-1; CDR3 protein: CASSIEVYNEQFF; CDR3 DNA: TGTGCCAGTAGTATAGAAGTCTACAATGAGCAGTTCTTC
clone size: NA; D gene: TRBD2; V gene: TRBV13; J gene: TRBJ2-3; CDR3 protein: CASSLGTSLDTQYF; CDR3 DNA: TGTGCCAGCAGCTTGGGGACTAGCCTAGATACGCAGTATTTT
clone size: NA; D gene: TRBD1; V gene: TRBV5-4; J gene: TRBJ2-7; CDR3 protein: CASSRMDRMGYEQYF; CDR3 DNA: TGTGCCAGCAGCCGGATGGACAGGATGGGCTACGAGCAGTACTTC
clone size: NA; D gene: NA; V gene: TRBV11-2; J gene: TRBJ1-4; CDR3 protein: CASSLDRSATNEKLFF; CDR3 DNA: TGTGCCAGCAGCTTAGATCGCAGCGCAACTAATGAAAAACTGTTTTTT
clone size: NA; D gene: NA; V gene: TRBV27; J gene: TRBJ2-2; CDR3 protein: CASSPRTVGVSGELFF; CDR3 DNA: TGTGCCAGCAGTCCCCGGACAGTGGGGGTCAGCGGGGAGCTGTTTTTT
clone size: few; D gene: NA; V gene: TRBV7-2; J gene: TRBJ2-7; CDR3 protein: CASREGGYEQYF; CDR3 DNA: TGTGCCAGCAGAGAAGGGGGCTACGAGCAGTACTTC
clone size: NA; D gene: TRBD1; V gene: TRBV7-2; J gene: TRBJ2-1; CDR3 protein: CASSWDRGVGVEQFF; CDR3 DNA: TGTGCCAGCAGCTGGGACAGGGGTGTTGGTGTCGAGCAGTTCTTC
clone size: NA; D gene: TRBD2; V gene: TRBV5-1; J gene: TRBJ2-3; CDR3 protein: CASSTGTSIRTDTQYF; CDR3 DNA: TGCGCCAGCAGCACCGGGACTAGTATAAGAACAGATACGCAGTATTTT
clone size: once; D gene: TRBD2; V gene: TRBV28; J gene: TRBJ2-4; CDR3 protein: CASSFPKRLAAWAKNIQYF; CDR3 DNA: TGTGCCAGCAGTTTCCCCAAACGACTAGCGGCCTGGGCCAAAAACATTCAGTACTTC
clone size: NA; D gene: TRBD2; V gene: TRBV5-1; J gene: TRBJ2-7; CDR3 protein: CASTPGGGSRSYEQYF; CDR3 DNA: TGCGCCAGCACCCCAGGCGGGGGGTCCCGCTCCTACGAGCAGTACTTC
clone size: NA; D gene: NA; V gene: TRBV9; J gene: TRBJ2-7; CDR3 protein: CASSVAWGTYEQYF; CDR3 DNA: TGTGCCAGCAGCGTAGCGTGGGGGACCTACGAGCAGTACTTC
clone size: few; D gene: TRBD1; V gene: TRBV29-1; J gene: TRBJ1-1; CDR3 protein: CSAATGGGTEAFF; CDR3 DNA: TGCAGCGCCGCTACAGGGGGAGGGACTGAAGCTTTCTTT
clone size: NA; D gene: NA; V gene: TRBV30; J gene: TRBJ1-5; CDR3 protein: CAWRGSGLGTRQHF; CDR3 DNA: TGTGCCTGGAGGGGGAGCGGGCTCGGCACGCGCCAGCATTTT